Each of the 23 T cell receptor beta chains below was sequenced from the same sample in a study of blood T cell repertoires in COVID-19. The data were produced by immunoSEQ multiplex PCR, yet TCRdb's version contains in-frame clones alone and is incomplete. The repertoire consists of fewer than 350,000 clones, with approximately 91% occurring once and the leading ten covering approximately 5.2%. Material for sequencing was PBMCs or T cells enriched from blood (not recorded which). These receptors came from a man in his 60s who had recovered from COVID-19.

V is TRBV3-1 (or the pseudogene TRBV3-2) and J is TRBJ1-5, with a tentative D call TRBD1 (6 bases). The CDR3 has 16 amino acids. V was trimmed by 4 bases and J by 1 base, leaving 14 bases between them. CDR1 is LGHDT, CDR2 YNNKEL, per germline (reference sequence). CDR3 residues: CASSPQRTASNQPQHF. CDR3 coding DNA: TGTGCCAGCAGCCCACAGAGGACAGCGAGCAATCAGCCCCAGCATTTT.

V gene TRBV6-6 combines with J gene TRBJ1-4; perhaps TRBD1 as D (6 bases). Germline CDR1 is MNHNY and CDR2 is SVGAGI (reference sequence). The CDR3 extends over 13 amino acids. Trimming shortened V by 6 bases and J by 8 bases, and 13 bases separated the two germline ends. CDR3 bases: TGTGCCAGCAGACGGGGACAAGGAGAAAAACTGTTTTTT. It yields the protein CASRRGQGEKLFF.

V usage is TRBV28 and J usage is TRBJ1-5; TRBD1 might be the D (5 bases). The CDR3 has 15 residues. CDR1 and CDR2 (germline): MDHEN, SYDVKM. V was pared by 3 bases and J by 1 base, with 10 bases between. The CDR3, as DNA: TGTGCCAGCAGTTTCAGTGCAGGGAGCAATCAGCCCCAGCATTTT. Translation gives CASSFSAGSNQPQHF.

The chain is built from TRBV4-1 and TRBJ1-5; the D is unclear. CDR3 length equals 13 residues. Germline loops: CDR1 MGHRA, CDR2 YSYEKL. Trimming cost V 1 base and J 11 bases, with 12 bases left between them. For the CDR3, the DNA is TGCGCCAGCAGCCAAGTAGCGGGTCAAGCCCAGCATTTT. Translating it yields CASSQVAGQAQHF.

This clone was seen a single time. The J gene is TRBJ1-6, the V gene TRBV4-3; the D is unclear. V lost 0 bases, J lost 3 bases, and 21 bases lay in between. The CDR3 runs 20 residues. The V gene's germline CDR1 is LGHNA and CDR2 YSLEER. The CDR3 is CASSQDPWQASSHYNSPLHF. The CDR3 nucleotides read TGCGCCAGCAGCCAAGATCCTTGGCAGGCAAGCTCGCACTATAATTCACCCCTCCACTTT.

The V gene is TRBV7-9, the J gene TRBJ2-5, with a possible D match to TRBD1 (6 bases). The CDR3 loop spans 16 amino acids. V shed 6 bases and J shed 5 bases, with 22 bases lying between them. Germline CDR1 SEHNR, CDR2 FQNEAQ (reference sequence). Here the CDR3 DNA reads TGTGCCAGCAGATCGCCGTGGTCAGGGGCGCGGGAGACCCAGTACTTC. This gives the protein CASRSPWSGARETQYF. The complete variable domain, with remaining parts taken from reference TRBV7-9 and TRBJ2-5, reads DTGVSQNPRHKITKRGQNVTFRCDPISEHNRLYWYRQTLGQGPEFLTYFQNEAQLEKSRLLSDRFSAERPKGSFSTLEIQRTEQGDSAMYLCASRSPWSGARETQYFGPGTRLLVL.

In this sample, this clone turned up a few times. The rearrangement joins TRBV18 to TRBJ2-7; 8 bases line up with TRBD1. Per germline, CDR1 KGHSH and CDR2 LQKENI. V was pared by 3 bases and J by 4 bases, with 11 bases of the junction left unmatched. This CDR3 comprises 16 residues. CDR3 DNA: TGTGCCAGCTCACCTCCCAGGACAGGGAACTCTTACGAGCAGTACTTC. Protein sequence: CASSPPRTGNSYEQYF.

The V call is TRBV5-1, the J call TRBJ2-1, with 10 bases identical to TRBD2. CDR1 is SGHRS and CDR2 is YFSETQ in the germline V gene. The V gene end was trimmed by 2 bases and the J gene end by 6 bases; junction bases not matched to a gene: 5. The CDR3 length is 15 residues. CDR3 bases: TGCGCCAGCAGCTTTAGGTTAGCGGGGGGCAATGAGCAGTTCTTC. Encoded protein: CASSFRLAGGNEQFF.

The chain employs TRBV6-5 and TRBJ1-2; TRBD1 aligns across 7 bases. J lost 6 bases, V lost 6 bases, and 7 bases had no gene match. CDR3 length: 13 residues. Germline V lookup: CDR1 MNHEY, CDR2 SVGAGI. This CDR3 reads CASRVDRENGYTF. CDR3 sequence (DNA): TGTGCCAGCAGGGTCGACAGGGAGAATGGCTACACCTTC.

The rearrangement joins TRBV25-1 to TRBJ1-1; D is unresolved. The CDR3 is made up of 13 amino acids. V lost 5 bases and J 3 bases, leaving 10 bases between the germline ends. Germline V gene sequence: CDR1 MGHDK, CDR2 SYGVNS. CDR3 loop: CASSRSEYTEAFF. The CDR3 DNA reads as TGTGCCAGCAGTCGAAGTGAGTACACTGAAGCTTTCTTT.

V gene TRBV24-1 combines with J gene TRBJ2-5, with 8 nucleotides matching TRBD1. The V gene's germline CDR1 is KGHDR and CDR2 SFDVKD. CDR3 length: 15 residues. Germline trimming cut 4 bases from V and 5 bases from J; bases unmatched to any gene: 8. CDR3 sequence reads: CATSEPDRAGETQYF. The CDR3 nucleotides read TGTGCCACCAGTGAGCCGGACAGGGCTGGTGAGACCCAGTACTTC.

This clone was observed a single time. The J gene is TRBJ1-1, the V gene TRBV20-1; maybe TRBD1 (6 bases). The germline V gene has CDR1 DFQATT and CDR2 SNEGSKA (reference sequence). The V gene lost 6 bases and the J gene lost 5 bases, with 10 bases spanning the gap. The CDR3 consists of 11 residues. The CDR3 DNA sequence: TGCAGTGCCCACAGGGTGACTGAAGCTTTCTTT. Its protein is CSAHRVTEAFF.

This clone was picked up a small number of times. This sequence joins TRBV11-2 and TRBJ2-7; 7 bases map to TRBD2. CDR1 SGHAT and CDR2 FQNNGV come from the germline V gene. Losses at the gene ends were 0 bases for V and 3 bases for J; bases not matched to a gene: 11. This CDR3 spans 17 amino acids. The CDR3 DNA reads TGTGCCAGCAGCTTAGATCGCGGGCTAGCGGCTTTCTACGAGCAGTACTTC. It yields the protein CASSLDRGLAAFYEQYF.

CDR3 protein: CATSEERGQPQHF. CDR3 in DNA: TGTGCCACCAGTGAGGAGAGGGGGCAGCCCCAGCATTTT. The chain links TRBV24-1 to TRBJ1-5; a possible D gene is TRBD1 (6 bases). The CDR3 has 13 amino acids. V shed 4 bases and J shed 7 bases, with 10 bases lying between them. Germline values: CDR1 KGHDR, CDR2 SFDVKD.

V and J are TRBV24-1 and TRBJ2-3, with TRBD1 matching 10 bases. Germline trimming cut 6 bases from V and 1 base from J; bases unmatched to any gene: 15. This CDR3 region has 19 residues. Looked up from germline, CDR1 is KGHDR and CDR2 is SFDVKD. The CDR3: CATSQGTGVSSRRTDTQYF. The CDR3 DNA sequence: TGTGCCACCAGTCAGGGGACAGGGGTTTCAAGTAGGCGCACAGATACGCAGTATTTT.

The chain carries TRBV5-5 and TRBJ2-5, with D perhaps matching TRBD1 (8 bases). Germline assignment: CDR1 SGHKS and CDR2 YYEKEE (reference sequence). CDR3 length: 15 residues. Trimming pared 4 bases from V and 3 bases from J, leaving 16 bases between. In nucleotides, the CDR3 is TGTGCCAGCAGCCCCCCCACAGGGGGGGAAGAGACCCAGTACTTC. Encoded protein: CASSPPTGGEETQYF.

This rearrangement joins TRBV4-1 to TRBJ2-2; 9 bases map to TRBD1. Germline V gene lookup returns CDR1 MGHRA and CDR2 YSYEKL. This CDR3 spans 17 amino acids. V trimming: 0 bases; J trimming: 6 bases; junction bases outside the gene matches: 8. The CDR3 DNA follows: TGCGCCAGCAGCCAAGATCCCGGGACAGGGATCTCCGGGGAGCTGTTTTTT. This sequence encodes CASSQDPGTGISGELFF.

The chain joins TRBV15 to TRBJ2-7; no clear D gene. The CDR3 is 13 residues long. Germline lookup yields CDR1 LNHNV and CDR2 YYDKDF (reference sequence). The ends were cut back, 0 bases at V and 2 bases at J, with 5 bases in the middle. The CDR3 here is CATSRDGAYEQYF. The CDR3 nucleotides are TGTGCCACCAGCAGAGACGGAGCCTACGAGCAGTACTTC.

This rearrangement joins TRBV9 to TRBJ2-7; a possible D gene is TRBD1 (6 bases). CDR3 size: 13 residues. With 3 bases removed from V and 6 bases from J, the gap between germline ends came to 13 bases. Germline values: CDR1 SGDLS, CDR2 YYNGEE. The CDR3 region has the DNA TGTGCCAGCAGCGCGAGACAGGCCTCCGAGCAGTACTTC. It specifies CASSARQASEQYF.

The CDR3 coding sequence is TGTGCCAGCATTATCAACGGGTCTCCCCCTTATCCAGATACGCAGTATTTT. As protein: CASIINGSPPYPDTQYF. This chain uses TRBV27 with TRBJ2-3; the D is unclear. With 7 bases removed from V and 4 bases from J, the gap between germline ends came to 24 bases. CDR1 MNHEY and CDR2 SMNVEV come from the germline V gene (reference sequence). The CDR3 spans 17 residues.

V is TRBV5-1 and J is TRBJ2-5, with D tentatively TRBD1 (5 bases). V lost 3 bases, J lost 5 bases, and 14 bases lay in between. This CDR3 has 14 amino acids. The germline CDR1 and CDR2 sequences are SGHRS and YFSETQ. This CDR3 is CASSSLDSRETQYF. The CDR3 bases are TGCGCCAGCAGCTCTCTAGACAGCAGGGAGACCCAGTACTTC.

The CDR3 sequence is CASSQGPTIQYF. The CDR3 DNA reads as TGTGCCAGCAGCCAGGGGCCGACTATTCAGTACTTC. This chain connects TRBV3-1 (or the pseudogene TRBV3-2) to TRBJ2-4; TRBD1 might be the D (5 bases). With 3 bases removed from V and 10 bases from J, the gap between germline ends came to 10 bases. This CDR3 spans 12 amino acids. Germline values: CDR1 LGHDT, CDR2 YNNKEL (reference sequence).

This chain links TRBV19 with TRBJ2-7; D is perhaps TRBD1 (6 bases). Germline CDR1 reads LNHDA; CDR2 reads SQIVND (reference sequence). This CDR3 region has 14 residues. Deletions cut 4 bases from V and 2 bases from J, with 12 bases between. CDR3 in DNA: TGTGCCAGTAGTAAACAGGGCTTTCCCTACGAGCAGTACTTC. The encoded protein is CASSKQGFPYEQYF.